This T cell receptor beta chain was recovered during a study of early T cells in non-severe SARS-CoV-2 infection. This clonotype was counted at least ten times. CDR3 size: 17 residues. Germline assignment: CDR1 KGHSH and CDR2 LQKENI. The V end was cut by 6 bases, the J end by 0 bases, with 17 bases between. TCRdb reprocessed the 5' RACE reads via MiXCR and lists one record per CDR3 protein. The profile covers about 30,000 distinct CDR3 sequences, with roughly 3.9% appearing a single time and about 7.5% taken by the ten largest. The clonotype comes from an adult who was a healthcare worker with PCR-confirmed SARS-CoV-2 infection or an uninfected control (not recorded which). The chain combines TRBV18 with TRBJ1-4; D gene uncertain. Specimen: whole blood. The CDR3 is CASSLTTAFATNEKLFF. CDR3 sequence (DNA): TGTGCCAGCTCCCTGACTACAGCCTTTGCAACTAATGAAAAACTGTTTTTT. Looking up the rest from reference TRBV18 and TRBJ1-4 gives the full variable domain: NAGVMQNPRHLVRRRGQEARLRCSPMKGHSHVYWYRQLPEEGLKFMVYLQKENIIDESGMPKERFSAEFPKEGPSILRIQQVVRGDSAAYFCASSLTTAFATNEKLFFGSGTQLSVL.